This T cell receptor (beta chain) derives from a study of cytomegalovirus exposure and HLA in healthy donors (dated by TCRdb to between 2016 and 2019). Describing the broader study: According to an earlier analysis of a few hundred of the donors, 150 million to 200 million T cells yielded 117 million unique TCR beta sequences and less than 300 Gb of sequence data. About 300 gigabases of sequencing data and roughly 80 million unique TCR sequences made up an early release that covered about 640 HLA-typed donors. The genetic ancestry cluster associated with self-reported Caucasian donors included about four fifths of the roughly 380 genotyped donors. The aim of the study was to test whether cataloging public T cell receptors could identify signatures of past pathogen exposure. The T cell repertoires of 666 subjects were profiled by immunosequencing and related to cytomegalovirus serostatus. Along with the approximately 650-subject first cohort, a separate validation cohort of approximately 110 different subjects was used. To predict cytomegalovirus infection status, the study brought together high-throughput TCR immunosequencing, statistical association of individual TCRs with disease status, and machine learning. In a later analysis, previously published TCR beta repertoires from 666 donors were re-analyzed and high-resolution HLA genotyping was added so that TCR occurrence patterns could be studied. The later analysis used no new phenotypic data to find candidate immune exposures, relying instead on TCR beta sequences and their occurrence across donors. To decide whether each TCR beta V gene segment behaved as functional or pseudogenic, an earlier analysis of approximately 620 of the donors relied on high-throughput TCR beta sequencing. Donor age, sex, ethnicity and CMV serostatus were collected together with the repertoire data. A later genetic analysis took genome-wide SNP genotypes for about 65% of the 666 donors and used that subset as a discovery cohort. Every repertoire in the discovery cohort had been generated on one and the same sequencing platform. HLA typing covered class I and class II loci at four-digit resolution. The number of typed donors differed by locus: roughly 629-630 for A, B, C, DRB1 and DQB1; 500 to 550 for DQA1; roughly 600 for DPA1; and 400 to 480 for DPB1. About five DR-DQ haplotypes were treated as single units for association and clustering because of strong linkage in the cohort. On average, roughly 250,000 unique TCR beta nucleotide sequences were sequenced per donor among 350 to 400 genotyped donors of the cohort, with 15% to 20% of those sequences being non-productive.

As concerns this clone: The target of this receptor is not known. No qualities accompany the bases; no much larger clone lies one base away.

The cohort comprised under 700 healthy bone marrow donors. At the time of sampling, every cohort member was nominally healthy, though immune exposures that went unrecorded were likely present. The donor tested CMV seronegative, placing the donor among the approximately 360 seronegative members of the cohort. Every donor gave a peripheral blood sample, and the peripheral blood mononuclear cells from that sample were used for TCR beta sequencing. Genomic DNA was extracted from the blood cell samples with the Qiagen DNeasy Blood Extraction Kit. Broader findings and caveats from the paper: Specific HLA alleles were associated with over 15,000 TCR beta sequences at a false discovery rate of 0.05 in a later analysis. The sequencing pipeline was judged likely to have produced a cluster of highly shared sequence variants as a technical artifact. Correlated functional status among segregating V segments might be attributable to linkage disequilibrium, but an unknown experimental factor could not be ruled out. The cohort was sequenced for TCR beta chains only, and without alpha or paired-chain data the features that could be detected were limited. In a later genetic analysis, fewer N-insertions in productive TCRs were reported among donors in an Asian-associated ancestry cluster than the 666-donor mean. Strong co-occurrence of HLA alleles, especially DR and DQ, made assigning TCR associations to individual alleles difficult. A total of around 150 TCR beta chains were listed by the study as associated with cytomegalovirus. According to a later analysis, parvovirus B19, influenza, CMV and Epstein-Barr virus appeared linked to several top co-occurrence clusters. Most TCR sequences were observed very rarely across donors, whereas some public TCRs were present in many individuals. In a later analysis, TCR association rates were found to vary across HLA loci, with the most associated TCRs seen for DRB1 alleles and the fewest for HLA-C alleles. Immune exposure information for the cohort was limited to CMV serostatus. An earlier analysis of some 590 of the donors showed that most TCR beta V segments appeared in productive rearrangements either about 87% or about 30% of the time, which broadly matched IMGT annotations. Three of the identified cytomegalovirus-associated TCR beta chains were confirmed in vitro to be specific for cytomegalovirus antigens. The classifier was reported to diagnose cytomegalovirus status with high specificity and sensitivity in both the original cohort and the validation cohort. Because counts were too low, about 15 rarely observed V segments, including chromosome 9 orphons, were left out of the earlier analysis of 587 of the donors. Because HLA typing was unavailable for some donors at each locus, only the typed subset was used in association tests. According to the authors, the approach could potentially be generalized to other disease states and immunological phenotypes. A further reported finding was that TCR beta sequences accurately predicted the HLA-A and HLA-B alleles for most subjects in the first cohort. Presence/absence analyses assumed roughly uniform sequencing depth across donors, an assumption that may not hold. In a later analysis, most CMV-associated TCR beta chains were found to appear HLA-restricted, with HLA associations seemingly driven largely by CMV exposure. V-gene and J-gene trimming of TCR beta chains was associated with a missense DCLRE1C variant in a later genetic analysis, and the association was replicated in an independent cohort. Compared with equally common non-associated chains, HLA-associated TCR beta chains in a later analysis were more clonally expanded and had lower generation probabilities.

Library preparation employed the immunoSEQ multiplex PCR assay. A mixture of 60 forward primers for TCR Vbeta segments and 13 reverse primers for TCR Jbeta segments was used in the multiplex PCR. The CDR3 region of rearranged TCR beta genes was amplified from genomic DNA with a multiplex PCR assay. Amplified TCR beta libraries were sequenced as 87-base-pair reads on the Illumina HiSeq System. The published analysis was carried out like this. A later analysis counted about 82 million unique TCR beta chains across the 600 to 850 repertoires, and roughly 11 million of these chains were shared by at least two donors. Raw reads were error-corrected and collapsed into unique sequences with a nearest-neighbor algorithm that merged closely related sequences to remove PCR and sequencing errors. Alignment of CDR3 sequences to IMGT reference sequences was used to assign V, D and J gene segments. For a sequence to be retained, a match of at least six nucleotides was required to both a V gene segment and a J gene segment. A rearrangement counted as productive if the CDR3 had no stop codons and remained in frame with V and J, and every other rearrangement counted as non-productive. Following IMGT convention, CDR3 was defined as the stretch from the second conserved V-encoded cysteine to the conserved J-encoded phenylalanine. In an earlier analysis of more than 550 of the donors, sequences lacking an unambiguous match to a single V gene segment were excluded. An earlier analysis of fewer than 650 of the donors classified V segments as functional when productive rearrangements were above 56.7% and as segregating when the standard deviation between donors was above 5%. A statistical classification framework was developed to diagnose cytomegalovirus status using the catalog of TCR beta chain sequences. A later analysis assigned V and J genes by comparing TCR nucleotide sequences with IMGT/GENE-DB human TR gene sequences. In a later analysis, CDR3 sequences and most-parsimonious VDJ recombination scenarios were assigned using the TCRdist pipeline. In a later analysis, each TCR beta chain was defined by its CDR3 amino acid sequence together with its V-gene family, and reads without a unique V-gene family were excluded. As a way to deal with suspected cross-contamination and a sequencing artifact, a later analysis dropped 592 nucleotide sequences that were highly shared and had low generation probability. In a later analysis, a clonal expansion index for each public chain was calculated from normalized within-repertoire ranks of inferred template counts. Generation probabilities in a later analysis came from a VDJ recombination model fitted to out-of-frame rearrangements, and those results were checked against IGoR. In a later analysis, TCR-TCR, TCR-HLA and TCR-CMV co-occurrence was scored with hypergeometric tests, and a repertoire-size bias correction was applied to TCR pairs. False discovery rates were estimated in a later analysis by permuting HLA or CMV assignments 20 times. In a later analysis, co-occurring TCRs were grouped using DBSCAN, with TCRdist sequence similarity added in when clustering inside HLA-allele-positive subsets. For co-occurrence clustering, repertoires with fewer than 30,000 or more than 120,000 public chains were excluded, along with a handful of repertoires with anomalous nucleotide sharing. As stored in TCRdb, this immuneACCESS dataset retains in-frame rearrangements with V and J assigned. A fraction of the clones does not appear; measured against another copy, unresolved V genes explain less than half of the discrepancy, and the remainder lacks a known reason. Clone size and the V and J calls come from that table; the DNA yielded D and trimming. The sample yields 77,000 or so clones; over 70% were counted once. The leading ten clones occupy approximately 1.6% of the sample.

The sequenced sample was PBMCs. This clonotype originated in a man aged 40-49 years in good health and CMV-seronegative.

DNA sequence: TGTGCCAGCACCCTAGCGGGAGGGCTCAATGAGCAGTTCTTC. It translates to CASTLAGGLNEQFF. The chain is made from TRBV28 and TRBJ2-1; a stretch of 12 junction bases matches TRBD2. Here V drops 7 bases and J drops 6 bases, and the junction holds 4 bases not matched to any gene. Inclusive of the bounding cysteine and phenylalanine, the CDR3 is 14 residues long. The only DNA kept is the CDR3, 42 bases in frame from the first base. CDR1 is given as MDHEN and CDR2 as SYDVKM, both from the germline V gene.